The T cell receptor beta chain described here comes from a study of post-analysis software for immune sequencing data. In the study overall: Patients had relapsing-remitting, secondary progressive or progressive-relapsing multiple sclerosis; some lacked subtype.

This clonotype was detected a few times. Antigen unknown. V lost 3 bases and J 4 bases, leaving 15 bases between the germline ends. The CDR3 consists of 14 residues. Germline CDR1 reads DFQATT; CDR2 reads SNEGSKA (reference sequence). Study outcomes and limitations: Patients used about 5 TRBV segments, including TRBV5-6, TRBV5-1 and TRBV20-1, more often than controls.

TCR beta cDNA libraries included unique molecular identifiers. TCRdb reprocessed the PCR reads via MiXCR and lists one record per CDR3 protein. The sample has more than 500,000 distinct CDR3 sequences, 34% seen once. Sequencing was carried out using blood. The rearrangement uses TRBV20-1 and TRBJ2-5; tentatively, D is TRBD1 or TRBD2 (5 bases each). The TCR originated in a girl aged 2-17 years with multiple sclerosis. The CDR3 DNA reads TGCAGTGCTAGTTCGGGGAGTGGGACAGAGACCCAGTACTTC. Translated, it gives CSASSGSGTETQYF.